This is a list of T cell receptor beta chains from one sample in a study of blood T cell repertoires in COVID-19. Clones were sequenced by immunoSEQ multiplex PCR, and TCRdb holds only the in-frame ones, with some missing. This repertoire shows roughly 250,000 clones, 90% to 95% found once; its top ten account for 1.2%. The sample consisted of PBMCs or T cells enriched from blood (not recorded which). These receptors were collected from a human donor in a cohort exposed to, infected with or recovered from COVID-19 (not recorded which). The donor label of this sample is uncertain. Each CDR3 is given with its conserved first and last residue. A D gene is named only where the DNA matches it firmly. Size is omitted from some rows. Given values are once, few, many or a class for expanded clones.

j_call	v_call	clone_size	d_call	cdr3_nt	cdr3_aa
TRBJ1-2	TRBV2	.	.	TGTGCCAGCGGGGGGAGCGCCCTCTATGGCTACACCTTC	CASGGSALYGYTF
TRBJ1-5	TRBV4-1	.	.	TGCGCCAGCAGCCAAGGCGGCAGGGAAGGTACCACCAATCAGCCCCAGCATTTT	CASSQGGREGTTNQPQHF
TRBJ2-1	TRBV5-6	few	.	TGTGCCAGCAGCGCGGGCCTAAGGACAGATGAGCAGTTCTTC	CASSAGLRTDEQFF
TRBJ2-7	TRBV18	.	.	TGTGCCAGCTCACCACCTTCCCAGGGGAGGGACGAGCAGTACTTC	CASSPPSQGRDEQYF
TRBJ2-5	TRBV2	.	TRBD2	TGTGCCAGCAGTGCCACTAGCGGGGGGGAGACCCAGTACTTC	CASSATSGGETQYF
TRBJ1-4	TRBV7-8	.	.	TGTGCCAGCGTTCCTTATGGATGGGACACCCAGAGGGAAAAACTGTTTTTT	CASVPYGWDTQREKLFF
TRBJ2-7	TRBV27	.	TRBD2	TGTGCCAGCACCCGGGAGGGCAGCGGTTACCACGAGCAGTACTTC	CASTREGSGYHEQYF
TRBJ1-1	TRBV29-1	.	.	TGCAGCGGAGGTGGTACTGAAGCTTTCTTT	CSGGGTEAFF
TRBJ2-7	TRBV5-8	.	TRBD2	TGTGCCAGCAGCTCGGGGGGTCGGGGCGGTGACGAGCAGTACTTC	CASSSGGRGGDEQYF
TRBJ1-1	TRBV5-1	once	.	TGCGCCAGCAGCTTGGGCCTGCGAGGGATAGTGAACACTGAAGCTTTCTTT	CASSLGLRGIVNTEAFF
TRBJ1-3	TRBV3-1/TRBV3-2	.	.	TGTGCCAGCAGCCTCCCTGGGGGCGACACCATATATTTT	CASSLPGGDTIYF
TRBJ2-2	TRBV4-1	.	TRBD2	TGCGCCAGCAGCCAAAGCGGGGGGACCGGGGAGCTGTTTTTT	CASSQSGGTGELFF
TRBJ2-7	TRBV5-5	few	.	TGTGCCAGCAGCCTCTCAAGGCAGGTTCTGGGCGAGCAGTACTTC	CASSLSRQVLGEQYF
TRBJ1-1	TRBV18	.	.	TGTGCCAGCTCACCATCATCAAAGAACACTGAAGCTTTCTTT	CASSPSSKNTEAFF
TRBJ1-2	TRBV7-2	.	.	TGTGCCAGCAGCCGCTCAGGGATCGCAGGCTATGGCTACACCTTC	CASSRSGIAGYGYTF
TRBJ1-2	TRBV6-5	.	TRBD1	TGTGCCAGCAGTTACCCCCTAGGACAGGCGGGATATGGCTACACCTTC	CASSYPLGQAGYGYTF
TRBJ2-7	TRBV20-1	.	.	TGCAGTGCTAATGACAGAAGCTCCTACGAGCAGTACTTC	CSANDRSSYEQYF
TRBJ2-7	TRBV15	.	.	TGTGCCACCAGCAGAGGGCCGGACACCTACGAGCAGTACTTC	CATSRGPDTYEQYF
TRBJ1-3	TRBV6-5	.	TRBD1	TGTGCCAGCAGTTGGGACAGTTACTCTGGAAACACCATATATTTT	CASSWDSYSGNTIYF
TRBJ2-7	TRBV11-3	.	.	TGTGCCAGCAGCAACCAGGGACATTCTGAAGAGCAGTACTTC	CASSNQGHSEEQYF
TRBJ2-7	TRBV11-2	.	.	TGTGCCAGCAGCATCGGGACTTTCTACGAGCAGTACTTC	CASSIGTFYEQYF
TRBJ2-2	TRBV10-1	.	TRBD1	TGCGCCAGCAGTGGGGGGACAGTCGAAGATTGGACCGGGGAGCTGTTTTTT	CASSGGTVEDWTGELFF
TRBJ2-1	TRBV11-2	.	TRBD2	TGTGCCAGCAGCTTGACGCGGACTAGCGGGGAGCCTGGGGAGCAGTTCTTC	CASSLTRTSGEPGEQFF
TRBJ2-7	TRBV7-2	.	.	TGTGCCAGCAGCTTAGGCCCAGTCTACGAGCAGTACTTC	CASSLGPVYEQYF
TRBJ2-5	TRBV2	.	.	TGTGCCAGCAGTGGAAACGGGCCAGGGGAGGGGGAGACCCAGTACTTC	CASSGNGPGEGETQYF
TRBJ1-1	TRBV15	.	.	TGTGCCACCAGCAGAGATGGAGCGGCCACTGAAGCTTTCTTT	CATSRDGAATEAFF
TRBJ1-2	TRBV7-9	.	.	TGTGCCAGCAGCTTTAAAGGGGCTGGTGGCTACACCTTC	CASSFKGAGGYTF
TRBJ1-2	TRBV2	few	.	TGTGCCAGCGTCGGGGGGTCGGGTGGCTACACCTTC	CASVGGSGGYTF
TRBJ2-7	TRBV2	.	.	TGTGCCAGCAGTGGGGCTGAGTCCTACGAGCAGTACTTC	CASSGAESYEQYF
TRBJ1-2	TRBV10-2	.	TRBD1	TGCGCCAGCAGTGACCCAGGGGGCGACTATGGCTACACCTTC	CASSDPGGDYGYTF
TRBJ1-5	TRBV4-2	.	.	TGTGCCAGCAGCCAAGCCAGGGAAAGGGGTTTTAGCAATCAGCCCCAGCATTTT	CASSQARERGFSNQPQHF
TRBJ1-1	TRBV9	.	TRBD1	TGTGCCAGCAGCCCCCGCACAGGGGGCGACACTGAAGCTTTCTTT	CASSPRTGGDTEAFF
TRBJ2-7	TRBV7-8	.	.	TGTGCCAGCAGCTTAGCGGGGACAATATACGAGCAGTACTTC	CASSLAGTIYEQYF
TRBJ1-4	TRBV7-9	few	TRBD1	TGTGCCAGCAGCTTAACGGCAGGGGGTGACTTAAAGTTTTTT	CASSLTAGGDLKFF
TRBJ1-1	TRBV7-9	.	TRBD1	TGTGCCAGCAGCTTAGAGACAGGGGTAGCTTTCTTT	CASSLETGVAFF
TRBJ2-1	TRBV18	.	.	TGTGCCAGCTCACCACCGGTATCGGCACAGCCCTACAATGAGCAGTTCTTC	CASSPPVSAQPYNEQFF
TRBJ1-5	TRBV28	.	TRBD1	TGTGCCAGCAGCACCGGGACAGGGGGAATTCAGCCCCAGCATTTT	CASSTGTGGIQPQHF
TRBJ2-1	TRBV24-1	.	TRBD1	TGTGCCACCCAATCCGGGACAGAGAATGAGCAGTTCTTC	CATQSGTENEQFF
TRBJ1-1	TRBV7-9	.	TRBD1	TGTGCCAGCAGACTGGACAGGGGGCGAGCTTTCTTT	CASRLDRGRAFF
TRBJ2-2	TRBV27	.	.	TGTGCCAGCCAAGTCGTCAATAGCGGAACCGGGGAGCTGTTTTTT	CASQVVNSGTGELFF
TRBJ2-3	TRBV30	.	.	TGTGCCTGGAGAGGGGGGACAGACACAGATACGCAGTATTTT	CAWRGGTDTDTQYF
TRBJ2-1	TRBV7-8	.	TRBD2	TGTGCCAGCAGCTTATCCGGACTAGCGGGGCACAATGAGCAGTTCTTC	CASSLSGLAGHNEQFF